These 31 T cell receptor beta chains originate from one sample sequenced in a study of OX40 agonist ivuxolimab in advanced cancers. This table comes from immunoSEQ multiplex PCR, and its TCRdb copy is limited to in-frame clones, with some not included. The sample yields over 55,000 clones, about 79% seen once. The input for sequencing was CD4+ or CD8+ T cells sorted from blood, taken in a trial of the OX40 agonist ivuxolimab. Every receptor here comes from an adult with an advanced solid tumor such as melanoma, head and neck, liver or kidney cancer.

The rearrangement links TRBV5-8 to TRBJ2-7, with TRBD2 matching over 8 bases. The CDR3 covers 17 residues. The V gene's germline CDR1 is SGHTS and CDR2 YDEGEE. Trimming at V came to 3 bases and at J to 6 bases, leaving 17 bases not matched to a gene. CDR3 DNA sequence: TGTGCCAGCAGCTCGTTGGTGATATCGACGGGAGGGGTCGAGCAGTACTTC. It translates to CASSSLVISTGGVEQYF. The variable domain in full, completed from reference TRBV5-8 and TRBJ2-7, reads EAGVTQSPTHLIKTRGQQATLRCSPISGHTSVYWYQQALGLGLQFLLWYDEGEERNRGNFPPRFSGRQFPNYSSELNVNALELEDSALYLCASSSLVISTGGVEQYFGPGTRLTVT.

The CDR3 loop is CASSLSQGIYNEQFF. Here the CDR3 DNA reads TGTGCCAGCAGCTTGTCCCAGGGGATATACAATGAGCAGTTCTTC. This chain links TRBV7-2 with TRBJ2-1; maybe TRBD1 (6 bases). Between the trimmed V and J ends, which lost 3 bases and 4 bases, there was a span of 13 bases. The CDR3 covers 15 residues. The V gene's germline CDR1 is SGHTA and CDR2 FQGNSA.

This clone was detected once. The chain recombines TRBV18 with TRBJ1-1, with D perhaps TRBD1 (5 bases). V shed 5 bases and J shed 2 bases, with 18 bases lying between them. Germline V CDR1 and CDR2: KGHSH, LQKENI. This CDR3 has 16 amino acids. The CDR3 sequence is CASSSTTVGLNTEAFF. In nucleotides, the CDR3 is TGTGCCAGCTCATCGACGACAGTGGGGTTAAACACTGAAGCTTTCTTT.

The CDR3 coding sequence is TGTGCCAGCAGTGAACTGACTAACTATGGCTACACCTTC. Translated, it gives CASSELTNYGYTF. The chain joins TRBV6-1 to TRBJ1-2; D unclear. Trimming removed 2 bases from V and 0 bases from J, with 4 bases in between. The CDR3 consists of 13 residues. Germline V CDR1 and CDR2: MNHNS, SASEGT.

This clone was found a few times. The CDR3 region has the DNA TGTGCCAGCAGCTTATTACAGGACTACAATGAGCAGTTCTTC. This gives the protein CASSLLQDYNEQFF. This rearrangement joins TRBV11-2 to TRBJ2-1, with D possibly TRBD1 on 5 matching bases. Germline CDR1 is SGHAT and CDR2 is FQNNGV. The CDR3 extends over 14 amino acids. Trimming pared 2 bases from V and 3 bases from J, leaving 8 bases between.

J is TRBJ1-1 and V is TRBV18; 10 positions agree with TRBD1. CDR1 is KGHSH and CDR2 is LQKENI in the germline V gene. After removal of 2 bases from V and 4 bases from J, the junction contained 10 bases not matched to a gene. This CDR3 has 17 amino acids. CDR3 nucleotides: TGTGCCAGCTCACCATATCGACAGGGGGCGGGGTTCACTGAAGCTTTCTTT. Translated, it gives CASSPYRQGAGFTEAFF.

The V and J genes are TRBV2 and TRBJ1-1, with 7 nucleotides matching TRBD1. The germline CDR1 and CDR2 sequences are SNHLY and FYNNEI. V lost 1 base and J lost 1; bases outside the gene matches: 6. The CDR3 runs 16 residues. In nucleotides, the CDR3 is TGTGCCAGCAGTGAAGATACAGGACAGGCGAACACTGAAGCTTTCTTT. Amino acid sequence: CASSEDTGQANTEAFF.

The chain employs TRBV28 and TRBJ1-2, with D maybe TRBD1 (5 bases). The CDR3 spans 14 residues. V was cut by 6 bases and J by 3 bases, with 14 bases left in between. The germline gives CDR1 MDHEN, CDR2 SYDVKM. CDR3 in amino acids: CASSPSEGYYGYTF. CDR3 coding DNA: TGTGCCAGCAGCCCATCGGAGGGGTACTATGGCTACACCTTC.

J is TRBJ1-1 and V is TRBV7-9, with unresolved D. CDR1 SEHNR and CDR2 FQNEAQ come from the germline V gene (reference sequence). This CDR3 comprises 12 residues. The V gene lost 2 bases and the J gene lost 10 bases, with 11 bases spanning the gap. CDR3 amino acids: CASSLRADSAFF. DNA for the CDR3: TGTGCCAGCAGCTTAAGGGCTGATTCAGCTTTCTTT.

The chain couples TRBV6-1 to TRBJ2-1; no reliable D call. V gave up 4 bases and J gave up 3 bases, with 10 bases separating them. Looked up from germline, CDR1 is MNHNS and CDR2 is SASEGT. The CDR3 is made up of 14 amino acids. The CDR3 DNA sequence: TGTGCCAGCAGTGGTCTGACAATCTACAATGAGCAGTTCTTC. Its translation: CASSGLTIYNEQFF.

CDR3 nucleotide sequence: TGTGCCAGCAGTGCCAAGGAAAAACTGTTTTTT. This codes for CASSAKEKLFF. This chain joins TRBV2 and TRBJ1-4; D ambiguous. V lost 4 bases, J lost 8 bases, and 5 bases lay in between. Looked up from germline, CDR1 is SNHLY and CDR2 is FYNNEI. The CDR3 runs 11 residues.

The CDR3 DNA sequence: TGTGCCAGCAGTGAGACAGGGAGCACAGATACGCAGTATTTT. Protein: CASSETGSTDTQYF. The chain links TRBV2 to TRBJ2-3, with 7 bases fitting TRBD1. The J segment lost 0 bases and the V segment lost 3 bases, leaving 0 bases of the junction unmatched. This CDR3 contains 14 residues. The V gene's germline CDR1 is SNHLY and CDR2 FYNNEI.

This chain links TRBV14 with TRBJ1-1; no definite D call. The CDR3 consists of 13 residues. With 2 bases removed from V and 1 base from J, the gap between germline ends came to 5 bases. Germline loops: CDR1 SGHDN, CDR2 FVKESK. In DNA form, the CDR3 reads TGTGCCAGCAGCCAAAAACCGAACACTGAAGCTTTCTTT. Residues: CASSQKPNTEAFF.

The rearrangement links TRBV6-1 to TRBJ2-1, with TRBD2 matching 7 bases. Germline loops: CDR1 MNHNS, CDR2 SASEGT. This CDR3 has 17 amino acids. The ends lost 4 bases at V and 4 bases at J; junction bases unmatched: 13. This chain's CDR3 is CASSAKSGTTRYNEQFF. The CDR3 region has the DNA TGTGCCAGCAGTGCCAAAAGCGGGACTACGCGATACAATGAGCAGTTCTTC.

J is TRBJ1-1 and V is TRBV10-1, with D unresolved. Looked up from germline, CDR1 is WNHNN and CDR2 is SYGVQD (reference sequence). There are 15 residues in the CDR3. V lost 4 bases and J lost 1, with 13 bases in between. The CDR3 is CASSVRSSANTEAFF. The CDR3, as DNA: TGCGCCAGCAGTGTTAGGTCGTCAGCGAACACTGAAGCTTTCTTT.

V gene TRBV4-1 combines with J gene TRBJ2-2; 7 bases match TRBD1. This CDR3 is 15 amino acids long. V was clipped by 0 bases and J by 4 bases; unmatched bases: 2. Germline values: CDR1 MGHRA, CDR2 YSYEKL. DNA for the CDR3: TGCGCCAGCAGCCAAGAGTCAGGGGGCACCGGGGAGCTGTTTTTT. It is translated as CASSQESGGTGELFF.

This chain connects TRBV6-6 to TRBJ2-5, with TRBD2 matching 12 bases. This CDR3 is built from 14 residues. The germline gives CDR1 MNHNY, CDR2 SVGAGI (reference sequence). Trimming removed 3 bases from V and 5 bases from J; junction bases left unmatched: 1. The CDR3 sequence: CASSYTSGGETQYF. In nucleotides, the CDR3 is TGTGCCAGCAGTTATACTAGCGGGGGGGAGACCCAGTACTTC.

This clone was found a few times. The chain joins TRBV6-5 to TRBJ1-2; D might be TRBD1 (5 bases). There are 15 residues in the CDR3. V gave up 6 bases and J gave up 3 bases, with 17 bases separating them. Germline CDR1 reads MNHEY; CDR2 reads SVGAGI. The CDR3 DNA reads TGTGCCAGCAGACGTCAGGATACGGGGGACTATGGCTACACCTTC. Its translation is CASRRQDTGDYGYTF.

This clone occurred a few times. The same CDR3 can be traced to other DNA sequences in this sample. The chain uses TRBV27 and TRBJ2-7, with D possibly being TRBD1 or TRBD2 (5 bases each). The CDR3 has 13 amino acids. Germline CDR1 is MNHEY and CDR2 is SMNVEV (reference sequence). Between the trimmed V and J ends, which lost 6 bases and 2 bases, there was a span of 11 bases. Here the CDR3 DNA reads TGTGCCAGCAGAGGGGACCCAGCCTACGAGCAGTACTTC. Its translation is CASRGDPAYEQYF.

This rearrangement joins TRBV10-3 to TRBJ2-3; 11 bases map to TRBD2. V trimming: 9 bases; J trimming: 3 bases; junction bases outside the gene matches: 8. The length of the CDR3 is 15 residues. Germline V gene lookup returns CDR1 ENHRY and CDR2 SYGVKD. CDR3 in amino acids: CAIGLSGGATDTQYF. Written as DNA, the CDR3 is TGTGCCATAGGACTTAGCGGGGGGGCAACAGATACGCAGTATTTT.

J is TRBJ2-3 and V is TRBV2; TRBD2 agrees at 12 bases. In germline, CDR1 is SNHLY, CDR2 FYNNEI. Germline trimming cut 8 bases from V and 0 bases from J; bases unmatched to any gene: 12. This CDR3 region has 18 residues. CDR3 residues: CASVRAELAGGSTDTQYF. CDR3 nucleotides: TGTGCCAGCGTTCGGGCAGAGCTAGCGGGGGGGAGCACAGATACGCAGTATTTT. The full variable domain, rest sourced from reference TRBV2 and TRBJ2-3, is EPEVTQTPSHQVTQMGQEVILRCVPISNHLYFYWYRQILGQKVEFLVSFYNNEISEKSEIFDDQFSVERPDGSNFTLKIRSTKLEDSAMYFCASVRAELAGGSTDTQYFGPGTRLTVL.

The chain carries TRBV2 and TRBJ2-7; the D gene is possibly TRBD2 (5 bases). The germline V gene encodes CDR1 SNHLY and CDR2 FYNNEI. The CDR3 loop spans 15 amino acids. Trimming took off 6 bases at V and 5 bases at J, with 20 bases between the two ends. CDR3 DNA: TGTGCCAGCAGCCCTCAGGCGGGCCGGTGGGACGAGCAGTACTTC. It is translated as CASSPQAGRWDEQYF.

The V call is TRBV7-3, the J call TRBJ2-1; D tentatively reads TRBD1 or TRBD2 (5 bases each). Per the germline V gene, CDR1 is SGHTA and CDR2 is FQGTGA. The CDR3 loop spans 14 amino acids. V was shortened by 5 bases and J by 4 bases, with 12 bases between the two germline ends. CDR3 sequence: CASSLGTEYNEQFF. CDR3 DNA sequence: TGTGCCAGCAGCCTGGGGACCGAGTACAATGAGCAGTTCTTC.

This clone has only a few counts. The chain uses TRBV7-2 and TRBJ1-5; D is unresolved. V was shortened by 5 bases and J by 3 bases, with 14 bases between the two germline ends. The CDR3 has 15 amino acids. CDR1 is SGHTA, CDR2 FQGNSA, per germline. As DNA, the CDR3 is TGTGCCAGCAGCCTCTCCTGGGTGAACAATCAGCCCCAGCATTTT. It yields the protein CASSLSWVNNQPQHF.

The rearrangement joins TRBV28 to TRBJ1-1; D is possibly TRBD1 (6 bases). The CDR3 is 12 residues long. Germline values: CDR1 MDHEN, CDR2 SYDVKM. Trimming took off 6 bases at V and 11 bases at J, with 16 bases between the two ends. CDR3 bases: TGTGCCAGCAGCTACAGGGTAGGGGGGGCTTTCTTT. Residues: CASSYRVGGAFF.

The chain employs TRBV19 and TRBJ2-5, with D unclear. The J call is uncertain, as TRBJ2-7 better fits the DNA end. There are 15 residues in the CDR3. Germline lookup yields CDR1 LNHDA and CDR2 SQIVND (reference sequence). In DNA, the CDR3 is TGTGCCAGTAGGATTACTTCCGATTCCTCCTACGAGCAGTACTTC. Amino acids: CASRITSDSSYEQYF.

This clone was seen only once. The chain has TRBV2 and TRBJ1-6, with TRBD1 identical over 9 bases. V shed 8 bases and J 5 bases; nucleotides not matched to a gene: 1. This CDR3 is built from 13 residues. Germline CDR1 reads SNHLY; CDR2 reads FYNNEI. CDR3 sequence reads: CASGQGNNSPLHF. For the CDR3, the DNA is TGTGCCAGCGGACAGGGGAATAATTCACCCCTCCACTTT.

This clone was seen once. This sequence joins TRBV6-5 and TRBJ2-7; tentative D call: TRBD2 (5 bases). Germline V lookup: CDR1 MNHEY, CDR2 SVGAGI. V was shortened by 0 bases and J by 3 bases, with 15 bases between the two germline ends. There are 16 residues in the CDR3. The CDR3 DNA sequence: TGTGCCAGCAGTTACTCGAGGGCAGGCGCCAACTACGAGCAGTACTTC. This gives the protein CASSYSRAGANYEQYF.

The sample holds one count of this clone. The genes are TRBV28 and TRBJ2-1, with 10 bases lining up with TRBD2. The trim removed 6 bases at V and 9 bases at J, leaving 8 bases unmatched. The germline V gene has CDR1 MDHEN and CDR2 SYDVKM. This CDR3 is 14 amino acids long. The CDR3 nucleotides are TGTGCCAGCAGGCTGGGACTAGCGTCGAGTGAGCAGTTCTTC. Translating it yields CASRLGLASSEQFF.

The V gene is TRBV6-5, the J gene TRBJ1-1, with no clear D. This CDR3 is 14 amino acids long. The V and J ends lost 0 bases and 4 bases respectively, with 9 bases between them. Germline assignment: CDR1 MNHEY and CDR2 SVGAGI. CDR3 amino acids: CASSYSTGSTEAFF. Here the CDR3 DNA reads TGTGCCAGCAGTTACTCAACGGGGAGCACTGAAGCTTTCTTT.

The count of this clone is one. The V gene is TRBV28, the J gene TRBJ2-3; the D gene is possibly TRBD2 (5 bases). V lost 4 bases, J lost 0 bases, and 5 bases lay in between. The CDR3 length is 13 residues. Germline values: CDR1 MDHEN, CDR2 SYDVKM. The CDR3 nucleotides read TGTGCCAGCAGTTCGGGGAGCACAGATACGCAGTATTTT. It is translated as CASSSGSTDTQYF. Complete variable domain (other parts from reference TRBV28 and TRBJ2-3): DVKVTQSSRYLVKRTGEKVFLECVQDMDHENMFWYRQDPGLGLRLIYFSYDVKMKEKGDIPEGYSVSREKKERFSLILESASTNQTSMYLCASSSGSTDTQYFGPGTRLTVL.